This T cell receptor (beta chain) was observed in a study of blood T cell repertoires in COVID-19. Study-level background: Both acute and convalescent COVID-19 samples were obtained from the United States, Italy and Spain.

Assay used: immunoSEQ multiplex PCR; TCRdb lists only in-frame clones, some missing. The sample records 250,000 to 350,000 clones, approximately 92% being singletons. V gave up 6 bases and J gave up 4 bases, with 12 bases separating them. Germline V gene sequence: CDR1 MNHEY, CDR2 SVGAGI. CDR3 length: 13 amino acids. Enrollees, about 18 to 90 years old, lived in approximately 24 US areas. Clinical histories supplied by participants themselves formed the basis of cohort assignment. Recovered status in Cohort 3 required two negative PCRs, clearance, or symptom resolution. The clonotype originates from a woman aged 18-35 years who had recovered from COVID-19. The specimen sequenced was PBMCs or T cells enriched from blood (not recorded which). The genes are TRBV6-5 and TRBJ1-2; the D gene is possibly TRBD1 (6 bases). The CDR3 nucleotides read TGTGCCAGCAGCATGGGACACCGCTATGGCTACACCTTC. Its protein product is CASSMGHRYGYTF.